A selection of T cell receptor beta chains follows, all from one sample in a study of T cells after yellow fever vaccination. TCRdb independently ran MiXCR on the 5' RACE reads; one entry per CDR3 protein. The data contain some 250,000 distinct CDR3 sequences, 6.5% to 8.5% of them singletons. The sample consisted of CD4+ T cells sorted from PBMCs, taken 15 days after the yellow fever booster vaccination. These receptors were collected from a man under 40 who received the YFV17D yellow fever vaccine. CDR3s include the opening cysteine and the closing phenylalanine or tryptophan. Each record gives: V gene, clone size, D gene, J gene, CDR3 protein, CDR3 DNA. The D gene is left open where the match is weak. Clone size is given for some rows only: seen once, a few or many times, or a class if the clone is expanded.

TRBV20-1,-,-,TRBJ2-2,CSARKQGANTGELFF,TGCAGTGCCCGGAAACAGGGCGCGAACACCGGGGAGCTGTTTTTT
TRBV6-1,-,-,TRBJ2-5,CASSNNQETQYF,TGTGCCAGCAGTAATAATCAAGAGACCCAGTACTTC
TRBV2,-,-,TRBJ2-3,CASSDPVPDTQYF,TGTGCCAGCAGTGATCCGGTCCCAGATACGCAGTATTTT
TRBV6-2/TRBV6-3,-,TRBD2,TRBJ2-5,CASSFRRSGTIQETQYF,TGTGCCAGCAGTTTTCGACGTAGCGGGACTATCCAAGAGACCCAGTACTTC
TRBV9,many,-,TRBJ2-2,CASSVFQSTGELFF,TGTGCCAGCAGCGTTTTCCAGAGCACCGGGGAGCTGTTTTTT
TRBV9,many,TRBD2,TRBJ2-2,CASSPHREGLTGELFF,TGTGCCAGCAGCCCACATCGGGAGGGCCTAACCGGGGAGCTGTTTTTT
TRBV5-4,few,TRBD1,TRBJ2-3,CASSLGQGHPDTQYF,TGTGCCAGCAGCTTGGGACAGGGGCATCCAGATACGCAGTATTTT
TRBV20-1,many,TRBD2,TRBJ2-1,CSARRKGTRGFF,TGCAGTGCTAGACGGAAGGGGACTAGGGGGTTCTTC
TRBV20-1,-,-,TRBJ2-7,CSARAPRPPYEQYF,TGCAGTGCTAGAGCCCCGAGACCTCCCTACGAGCAGTACTTC
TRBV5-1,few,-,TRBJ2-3,CASSGGSWDTQYF,TGCGCCAGCAGCGGAGGCTCATGGGATACGCAGTATTTT
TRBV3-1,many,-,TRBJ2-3,CASRPSGSSTDTQYF,TGTGCCAGCAGGCCAAGCGGTTCTAGCACAGATACGCAGTATTTT
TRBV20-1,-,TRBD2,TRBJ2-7,CSARATLAGRSYEQYF,TGCAGTGCTAGAGCTACCTTAGCGGGGAGATCCTACGAGCAGTACTTC
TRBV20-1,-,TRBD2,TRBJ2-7,CSARGSGSHEQYF,TGCAGTGCCAGGGGTAGCGGGAGCCACGAGCAGTACTTC
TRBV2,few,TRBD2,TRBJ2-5,CASTGTRLQETQYF,TGTGCCAGCACCGGGACTAGACTTCAAGAGACCCAGTACTTC
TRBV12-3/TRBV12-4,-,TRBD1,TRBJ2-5,CASSLGQGGQETQYF,TGTGCCAGCAGTTTGGGACAGGGTGGACAAGAGACCCAGTACTTC
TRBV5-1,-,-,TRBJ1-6,CASSPGPGGRISPLHF,TGCGCCAGCAGCCCCGGCCCCGGGGGGAGGATTTCACCCCTCCACTTT
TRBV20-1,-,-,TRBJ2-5,CSARGDRLLETQYF,TGCAGTGCTCGGGGGGACAGGCTTTTGGAGACCCAGTACTTC
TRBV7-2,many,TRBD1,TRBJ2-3,CASSLAPRGQATSGDTQYF,TGTGCCAGCAGCTTAGCCCCAAGGGGGCAGGCAACAAGTGGGGATACGCAGTATTTT
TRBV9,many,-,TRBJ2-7,CASSQVGGPSGEQYF,TGTGCCAGCAGCCAGGTTGGCGGCCCTTCAGGGGAGCAGTACTTC
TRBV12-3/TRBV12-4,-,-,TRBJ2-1,CASRRDSHEQFF,TGTGCCAGCAGGCGGGACTCACATGAGCAGTTCTTC